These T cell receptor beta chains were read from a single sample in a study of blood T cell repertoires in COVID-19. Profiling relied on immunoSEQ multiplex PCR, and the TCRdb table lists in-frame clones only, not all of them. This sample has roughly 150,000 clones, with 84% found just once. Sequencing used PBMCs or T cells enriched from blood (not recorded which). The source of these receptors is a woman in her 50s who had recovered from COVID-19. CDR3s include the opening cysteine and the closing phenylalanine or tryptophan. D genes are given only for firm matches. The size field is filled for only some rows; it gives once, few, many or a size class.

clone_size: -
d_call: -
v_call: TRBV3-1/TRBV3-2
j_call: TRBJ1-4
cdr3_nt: TGTGCCAGCAGCCAAGAATCCAGGAAACTGTTTTTT
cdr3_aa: CASSQESRKLFF

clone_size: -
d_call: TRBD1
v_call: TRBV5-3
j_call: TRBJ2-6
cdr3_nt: TGTGCCAGAAGCCCTATAGACAGGGGGCTGAGCTCTGGGGCCAACGTCCTGACTTTC
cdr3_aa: CARSPIDRGLSSGANVLTF

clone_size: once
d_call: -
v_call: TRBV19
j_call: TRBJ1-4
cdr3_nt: TGTGCCAGTAGCCCCCGGAGGGTAGGCGAAAAACTGTTTTTT
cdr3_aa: CASSPRRVGEKLFF

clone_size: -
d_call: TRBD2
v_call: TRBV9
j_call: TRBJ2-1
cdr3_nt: TGTGCCAGCAGCGTAGTATTGGGGACTAGCGGGGGGTTAGGTAATGAGCAGTTCTTC
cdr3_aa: CASSVVLGTSGGLGNEQFF

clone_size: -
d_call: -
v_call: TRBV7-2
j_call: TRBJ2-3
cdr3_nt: TGTGCCAGCAGCTGGGACTCGAATACGCAGTATTTT
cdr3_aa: CASSWDSNTQYF

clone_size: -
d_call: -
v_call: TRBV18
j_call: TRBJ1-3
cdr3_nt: TGTGCCAGCTCAGGGCAGGGGTCGTCTGGAAACACCATATATTTT
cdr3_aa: CASSGQGSSGNTIYF

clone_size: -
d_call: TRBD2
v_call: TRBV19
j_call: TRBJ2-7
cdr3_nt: TGTGCCAGTAGTATTTGGGCGGGAGGGCCCAACTCCTACGAGCAGTACTTC
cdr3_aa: CASSIWAGGPNSYEQYF

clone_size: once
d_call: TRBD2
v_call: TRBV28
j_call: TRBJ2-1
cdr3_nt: TGTGCCAGCAGTTTTAGGCTAGCGGGAAAGCATGAGCAGTTCTTC
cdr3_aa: CASSFRLAGKHEQFF

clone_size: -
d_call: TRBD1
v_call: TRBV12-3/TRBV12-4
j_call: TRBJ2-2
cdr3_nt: TGTGCCAGCAGGGGGACAGCCGGGGAGCTGTTTTTT
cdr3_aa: CASRGTAGELFF

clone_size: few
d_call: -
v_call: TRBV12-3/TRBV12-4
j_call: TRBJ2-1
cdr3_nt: TGTGCCAGCAGTTTAGGACAAGGTGGTGAGCAGTTCTTC
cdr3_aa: CASSLGQGGEQFF

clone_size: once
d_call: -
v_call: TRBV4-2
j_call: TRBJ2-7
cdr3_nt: TGTGCCAGCAGCCGGCCGCCAAGTCTTGAGCAGTACTTC
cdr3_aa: CASSRPPSLEQYF

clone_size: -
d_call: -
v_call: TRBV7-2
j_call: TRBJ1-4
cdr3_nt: TGTGCCAGCAGCTTAATTCAGGGGAGTCGTGAAAAACTGTTTTTT
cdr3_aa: CASSLIQGSREKLFF

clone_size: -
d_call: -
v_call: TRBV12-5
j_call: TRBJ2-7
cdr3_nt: TGTGCTAGTCTCACTCCATACAGGGAAAGCTCCTACGAGCAGTACTTC
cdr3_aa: CASLTPYRESSYEQYF

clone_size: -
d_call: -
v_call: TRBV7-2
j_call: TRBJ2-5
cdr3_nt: TGTGCCAGCAGCTTATCAGGGGTCCTCCTCCAAGAGACCCAGTACTTC
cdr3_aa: CASSLSGVLLQETQYF

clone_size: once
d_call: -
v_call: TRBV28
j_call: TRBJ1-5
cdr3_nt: TGTGCCAGCAGTTTACCCTTAGACAGTAATAGCAATCAGCCCCAGCATTTT
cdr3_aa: CASSLPLDSNSNQPQHF

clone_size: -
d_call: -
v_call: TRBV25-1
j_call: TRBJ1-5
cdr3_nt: TGTGCCAGCAGTGAATGGGGGCCTCAGCCCCAGCATTTT
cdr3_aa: CASSEWGPQPQHF

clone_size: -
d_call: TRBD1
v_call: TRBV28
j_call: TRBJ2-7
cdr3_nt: TGTGCCAGCAGCGATAGGGACAGCCGCTACGAGCAGTACTTC
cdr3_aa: CASSDRDSRYEQYF

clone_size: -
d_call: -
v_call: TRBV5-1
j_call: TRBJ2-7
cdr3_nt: TGCGCCAGCAGCGCGCGTGGGGGCCCCTACGAGCAGTACTTC
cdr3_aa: CASSARGGPYEQYF

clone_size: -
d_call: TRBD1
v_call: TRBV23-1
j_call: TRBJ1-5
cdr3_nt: TGCGCCAGCAGTCAACGTTACGGGACAGGGAATCAGCCCCAGCATTTT
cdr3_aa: CASSQRYGTGNQPQHF

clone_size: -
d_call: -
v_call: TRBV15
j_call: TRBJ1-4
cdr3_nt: TGTGCCACCAGCAGAGGGGTGGTGGGTGGGACACACCTTGCAACTAATGAAAAACTGTTTTTT
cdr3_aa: CATSRGVVGGTHLATNEKLFF

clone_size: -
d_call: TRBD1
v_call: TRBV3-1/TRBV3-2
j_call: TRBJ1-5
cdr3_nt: TGTGCCAGCAGCCAACAGGGGGGTCAGCCCCAGCATTTT
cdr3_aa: CASSQQGGQPQHF

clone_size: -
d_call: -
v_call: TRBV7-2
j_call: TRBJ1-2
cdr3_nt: TGTGCCAGCAGCCCTCCCCGGGACGGGAGCTATGGCTACACCTTC
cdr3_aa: CASSPPRDGSYGYTF

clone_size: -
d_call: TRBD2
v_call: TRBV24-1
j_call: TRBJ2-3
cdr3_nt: TGTGCCACCAGTGGTCAAGCGGGAGACGGAGATACGCAGTATTTT
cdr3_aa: CATSGQAGDGDTQYF

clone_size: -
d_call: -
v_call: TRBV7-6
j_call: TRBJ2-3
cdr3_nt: TGTGCCAGCAGCCCGGCGGCAACAAGCACAGATACGCAGTATTTT
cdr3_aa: CASSPAATSTDTQYF

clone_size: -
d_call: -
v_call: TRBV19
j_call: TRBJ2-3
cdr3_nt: TGTGCCAGTAGTATGTCGGCATGGCGGGGTACTAGCACAGATACGCAGTATTTT
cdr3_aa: CASSMSAWRGTSTDTQYF

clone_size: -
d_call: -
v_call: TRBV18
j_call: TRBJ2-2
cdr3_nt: TGTGCCAGCTCACCAAGGGGGTCCGAAGGGACCGGGGAGCTGTTTTTT
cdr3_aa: CASSPRGSEGTGELFF

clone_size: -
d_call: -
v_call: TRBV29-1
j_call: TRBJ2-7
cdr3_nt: TGCAGCGTTGAACTGGGCAGGATAGGCTACGAGCAGTACTTC
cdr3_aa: CSVELGRIGYEQYF

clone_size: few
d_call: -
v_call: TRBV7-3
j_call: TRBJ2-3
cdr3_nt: TGTGCCAGCAGCACAGGCCCCACAGATACGCAGTATTTT
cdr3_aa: CASSTGPTDTQYF

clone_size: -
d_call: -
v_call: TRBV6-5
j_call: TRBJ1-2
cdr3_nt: TGTGCCAGCAGCCCCGCGGGAGGGGCGGGTGGCTACACCTTC
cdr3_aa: CASSPAGGAGGYTF

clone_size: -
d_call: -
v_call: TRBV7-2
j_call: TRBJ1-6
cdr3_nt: TGTGCCAGCAGCAACAGGGTTTCACCCCTCCACTTT
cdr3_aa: CASSNRVSPLHF

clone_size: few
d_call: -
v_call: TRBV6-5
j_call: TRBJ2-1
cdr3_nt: TGTGCCAGCACACCGGGGGACGTCAAAAATGAGCAGTTCTTC
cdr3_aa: CASTPGDVKNEQFF